Listed here are 9 T cell receptor beta chains from one sample, sequenced in a study of identical twins. TCRdb recomputed calls from the 5' RACE reads with MiXCR, one row per CDR3 protein. This repertoire shows about 890,000 distinct CDR3 sequences, 12% found once; its top ten account for roughly 1.6%. The sample also formed part of further work on yellow fever vaccine responses in identical twins.

Sequenced input: PBMCs. The source is a young woman in good health.

The CDR3 sequence: CASSITAPGELFF. The CDR3 coding sequence is TGTGCCAGCTCAATAACAGCCCCCGGGGAGCTGTTTTTT. The chain uses TRBV18 and TRBJ2-2; unclear D gene. Trimming left V 5 bases short and J 6 bases short, with 10 bases between. The CDR3 runs to 13 residues. In germline, CDR1 is KGHSH, CDR2 LQKENI.

This clonotype was detected ten times or more. The chain combines TRBV4-2 with TRBJ2-3, with D unresolved. Germline V gene data show CDR1 as LGHNA and CDR2 as YNFKEQ. This CDR3 contains 15 residues. V shed 1 base and J shed 2 bases, with 10 bases lying between them. The CDR3 reads CASSQGQRVTDTQYF. For the CDR3, the DNA is TGTGCCAGCAGCCAAGGGCAGCGAGTCACAGATACGCAGTATTTT.

The V gene is TRBV15, the J gene TRBJ2-5; 10 nucleotides match TRBD1. The CDR3 has 16 residues. The V gene end was trimmed by 1 base and the J gene end by 4 bases; junction bases not matched to a gene: 6. Germline CDR1 and CDR2: LNHNV and YYDKDF (reference sequence). CDR3 sequence reads: CATSRGDRGHPETQYF. CDR3 nucleotide sequence: TGTGCCACCAGCAGAGGGGACAGGGGACACCCAGAGACCCAGTACTTC.

This clonotype was seen at least ten times. This chain connects TRBV5-1 to TRBJ2-2; D call uncertain. V was cut by 1 base and J by 0 bases, with 7 bases left in between. This CDR3 comprises 15 residues. The germline gives CDR1 SGHRS, CDR2 YFSETQ. The CDR3 DNA follows: TGCGCCAGCAGCTTGTGGGTGTCGAACACCGGGGAGCTGTTTTTT. It codes for CASSLWVSNTGELFF.

V is TRBV20-1 and J is TRBJ1-4; 9 bases align to TRBD1. This CDR3 contains 15 residues. CDR1 and CDR2 (germline): DFQATT, SNEGSKA (reference sequence). After removal of 4 bases from V and 8 bases from J, the junction contained 11 bases not matched to a gene. Written as DNA, the CDR3 is TGCAGTGCTAAAACGCTAGACAGGGGGTTCGAAAAACTGTTTTTT. Amino acid sequence: CSAKTLDRGFEKLFF.

This clonotype was detected many times. V gene TRBV24-1 combines with J gene TRBJ2-3; D call uncertain. Trimming pared 10 bases from V and 0 bases from J, leaving 10 bases between. CDR1 and CDR2 (germline): KGHDR, SFDVKD. CDR3 size: 13 residues. CDR3 DNA sequence: TGTGCCACTTCGCAGAGTAGCACAGATACGCAGTATTTT. It codes for CATSQSSTDTQYF.

This clonotype came up many times. The CDR3 DNA reads as TGCAGTCCCCGAGGGGTGGCTGGCTACACCTTC. It is translated as CSPRGVAGYTF. The rearrangement joins TRBV20-1 to TRBJ1-2, with a possible D match to TRBD1 (5 bases). The CDR3 runs to 11 residues. The germline V gene has CDR1 DFQATT and CDR2 SNEGSKA (reference sequence). Trimming cost V 8 bases and J 7 bases, with 14 bases left between them.

This clonotype was observed many times. V gene TRBV24-1 combines with J gene TRBJ2-7; D is possibly TRBD1 (6 bases). V was trimmed by 7 bases and J by 13 bases, leaving 16 bases between them. The CDR3 sequence is 11 residues long. CDR1 is KGHDR, CDR2 SFDVKD, per germline. CDR3 loop: CATSLRGQKYF. DNA of the CDR3: TGTGCCACCAGCCTTCGTGGACAGAAATACTTC.

This clonotype was seen a handful of times. The chain joins TRBV16 to TRBJ2-7; no definite D call. CDR3 size: 15 residues. V was clipped by 1 base and J by 0 bases, with 10 bases between them. Germline assignment: CDR1 KGHSY and CDR2 FQNENV. The CDR3 protein is CASSQFGGSSYEQYF. In DNA, the CDR3 is TGTGCCAGCAGCCAATTTGGCGGTAGCTCCTACGAGCAGTACTTC.